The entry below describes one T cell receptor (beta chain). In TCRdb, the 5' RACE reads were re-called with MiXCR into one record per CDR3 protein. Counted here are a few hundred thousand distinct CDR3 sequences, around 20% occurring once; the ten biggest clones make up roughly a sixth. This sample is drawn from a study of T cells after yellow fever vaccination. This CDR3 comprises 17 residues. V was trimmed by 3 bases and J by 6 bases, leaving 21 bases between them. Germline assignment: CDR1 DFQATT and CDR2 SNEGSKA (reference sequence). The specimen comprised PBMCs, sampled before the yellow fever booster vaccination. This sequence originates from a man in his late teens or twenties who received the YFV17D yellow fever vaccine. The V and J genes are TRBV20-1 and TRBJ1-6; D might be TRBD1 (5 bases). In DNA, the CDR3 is TGCAGTGCTAGGCCGGCCCTTGGGGGTCGGGGTAATTCACCCCTCCACTTT. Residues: CSARPALGGRGNSPLHF.